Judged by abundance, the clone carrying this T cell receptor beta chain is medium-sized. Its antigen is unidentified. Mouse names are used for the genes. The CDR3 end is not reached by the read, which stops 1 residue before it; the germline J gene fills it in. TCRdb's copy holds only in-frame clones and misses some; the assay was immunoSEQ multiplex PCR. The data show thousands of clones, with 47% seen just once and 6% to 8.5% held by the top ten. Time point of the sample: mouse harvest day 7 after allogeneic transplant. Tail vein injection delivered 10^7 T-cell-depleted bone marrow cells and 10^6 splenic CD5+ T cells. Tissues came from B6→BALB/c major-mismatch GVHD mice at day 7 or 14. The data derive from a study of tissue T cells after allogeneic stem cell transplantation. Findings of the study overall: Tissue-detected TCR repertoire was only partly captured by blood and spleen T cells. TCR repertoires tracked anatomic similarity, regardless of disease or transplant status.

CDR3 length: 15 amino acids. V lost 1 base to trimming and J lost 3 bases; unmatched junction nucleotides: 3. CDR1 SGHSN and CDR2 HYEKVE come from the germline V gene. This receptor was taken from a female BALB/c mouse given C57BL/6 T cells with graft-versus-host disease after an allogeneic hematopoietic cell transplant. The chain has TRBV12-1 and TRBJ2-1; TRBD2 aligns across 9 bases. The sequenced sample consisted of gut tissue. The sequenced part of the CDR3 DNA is TGTGCCAGCTCTCTGGCTGGGGGGGTCTATGCTGAGCAGTTC. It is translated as CASSLAGGVYAEQF. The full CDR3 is CASSLAGGVYAEQFF. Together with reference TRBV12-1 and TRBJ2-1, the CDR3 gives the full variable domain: DSGVVQSPRHIIKEKGGRSVLTCIPISGHSNVVWYQQTLGKELKFLIQHYEKVERDKGFLPSRFSVQQFDDYHSEMNMSALELEDSAMYFCASSLAGGVYAEQFFGPGTRLTVL.